Listed here is a single T cell receptor (beta chain). The antigen remains undetermined. This specimen belongs to a study of T cells in localized non-small cell lung cancer. Study findings and constraints: There was an association of higher blood T cell density with longer overall survival. Because only a single region of the tumor was sequenced, heterogeneity remains possible. Uninvolved adjacent lung showed the highest T cell clonality, exceeding tumor. Within adjacent lung there appeared a median around 55 of the top 100 tumor clones.

Sequencing used immunoSEQ multiplex PCR; TCRdb keeps in-frame clones, though not all of them. The table includes 8,400 or so clones, around 87% detected once. The source is a male donor at least 60 years old with stage III lung adenocarcinoma. The source material was peripheral blood, sampled before any cancer treatment.

The CDR3 DNA sequence: TGCGCCAGCAGCGCCTCCAGGGCCCCTACCTACGAGCAGTACTTC. Protein product: CASSASRAPTYEQYF. J is TRBJ2-7 and V is TRBV5-1, with a tentative D call TRBD1 (5 bases). The CDR3 spans 15 residues. Germline CDR1 SGHRS, CDR2 YFSETQ. With 4 bases removed from V and 2 bases from J, the gap between germline ends came to 16 bases.